Listed below are T cell receptor beta chains from one sample, sequenced in a study of CD8+CD57+ T cells in acquired aplastic anemia. TCRdb ran MiXCR on the reads and lists one entry per CDR3 protein. Among around 200,000 distinct CDR3 sequences listed, around 60% were seen once. The sequenced sample consisted of sorted CD4+, CD8+, or CD8+CD57+ T cells (not recorded which) from PBMCs. All receptors derive from a human donor in good health. Both conserved end residues are part of each CDR3. The order of the fields is J gene, clone size, D gene, V gene, CDR3 length, CDR3 protein, CDR3 DNA. A D gene is named only where the DNA matches it firmly. Clone size is shown for a subset of rows, as once, few, many or a class of expanded clone.

>TRBJ2-7|many|-|TRBV9|11
CASTSPYEQYF
TGTGCCAGCACGTCACCCTACGAGCAGTACTTC
>TRBJ1-2|-|-|TRBV13|14
CASSLKAINYGYTF
TGTGCCAGCAGCTTAAAGGCGATTAACTATGGCTACACCTTC
>TRBJ2-2|-|TRBD2|TRBV7-3|15
CAIKPLADYTGELFF
TGTGCCATCAAACCACTAGCGGATTACACCGGGGAGCTGTTTTTT
>TRBJ1-2|-|-|TRBV29-1|11
CSALGLYGYTF
TGCAGCGCCTTAGGCCTCTATGGCTACACCTTC
>TRBJ2-2|-|-|TRBV2|14
CASSEGLSTGELFF
TGTGCCAGCAGTGAAGGTCTTAGTACCGGGGAGCTGTTTTTT
>TRBJ1-1|many|-|TRBV19|14
CASSIGLTNTEAFF
TGTGCCAGTAGTATCGGACTCACGAACACTGAAGCTTTCTTT
>TRBJ1-1|-|-|TRBV7-9|11
CVDDQSTEAFF
TGTGTGGACGACCAAAGCACTGAAGCTTTCTTT
>TRBJ1-2|-|-|TRBV14|12
CASSTGRVGYTF
TGTGCCAGCAGCACAGGGAGGGTTGGCTACACCTTC
>TRBJ2-6|many|-|TRBV9|14
CASDRNSGANVLTF
TGTGCCAGCGACAGAAACTCTGGGGCCAACGTCCTGACTTTC
>TRBJ2-5|once|TRBD2|TRBV5-1|17
CASSFPTSGGARETQYF
TGCGCCAGCAGCTTTCCGACTAGCGGGGGGGCCAGGGAGACCCAGTACTTC
>TRBJ1-5|-|-|TRBV20-1|15
CSARGQGLSNQPQHF
TGCAGTGCTAGAGGGCAGGGACTTAGCAATCAGCCCCAGCATTTT
>TRBJ2-1|-|TRBD2|TRBV7-9|14
CASRLAGLYNEQFF
TGTGCCAGCAGACTAGCGGGACTCTACAATGAGCAGTTCTTC
>TRBJ1-5|-|TRBD1|TRBV10-3|15
CAISAIEQGSQPQHF
TGTGCCATCAGTGCCATTGAACAGGGGTCTCAGCCCCAGCATTTT
>TRBJ1-1|-|-|TRBV10-3|11
CAIYEWGEAFF
TGTGCCATTTACGAATGGGGGGAAGCTTTCTTT
>TRBJ2-7|-|TRBD1|TRBV20-1|15
CSASPGTGGSYEQYF
TGCAGTGCTAGCCCCGGGACAGGGGGCTCCTACGAGCAGTACTTC
>TRBJ1-4|once|-|TRBV11-3|14
CASSPRGANEKLFF
TGTGCCAGCAGCCCACGGGGGGCTAATGAAAAACTGTTTTTT
>TRBJ1-2|-|-|TRBV29-1|12
CSVGQNDYGYTF
TGCAGCGTTGGGCAGAATGACTATGGCTACACCTTC
>TRBJ1-1|-|-|TRBV10-3|14
CAISESPGRTEAFF
TGTGCCATCAGTGAGTCGCCCGGTCGGACTGAAGCTTTCTTT
>TRBJ2-7|few|TRBD2|TRBV25-1|13
CASALAGVGEQYF
TGTGCCAGCGCGCTAGCGGGAGTAGGTGAGCAGTACTTC
>TRBJ2-3|-|TRBD2|TRBV4-3|19
CASSHWGLAGASSTDTQYF
TGCGCCAGCAGCCACTGGGGACTAGCGGGGGCGTCTAGCACAGATACGCAGTATTTT
>TRBJ2-3|few|TRBD1|TRBV2|12
CASSQGVDTQYF
TGTGCCAGCAGTCAGGGGGTAGATACGCAGTATTTT
>TRBJ1-2|few|-|TRBV4-3|15
CASSQDLEGLDGYTF
TGCGCCAGCAGCCAAGATTTGGAGGGGCTTGATGGCTACACCTTC
>TRBJ1-1|many|-|TRBV6-1|15
CASTSWGQMNTEAFF
TGTGCCAGCACCTCATGGGGACAAATGAACACTGAAGCTTTCTTT
>TRBJ1-2|-|-|TRBV7-9|14
CASSLARGSAGYTF
TGTGCCAGCAGCTTAGCGCGGGGGTCAGCTGGCTACACCTTC
>TRBJ1-3|-|-|TRBV15|16
CATSREASLAVDTIYF
TGTGCCACCAGCAGAGAGGCATCTTTAGCGGTAGACACCATATATTTT
>TRBJ2-5|many|TRBD2|TRBV20-1|16
CSARVSSSGGWETQYF
TGCAGTGCTAGAGTCTCGTCTAGCGGGGGGTGGGAGACCCAGTACTTC
>TRBJ2-7|-|-|TRBV2|14
CASSVEVSNYEQYF
TGTGCCAGCAGTGTGGAGGTCAGCAACTACGAGCAGTACTTC
>TRBJ1-5|few|-|TRBV2|14
CASRKQDGNQPQHF
TGTGCCAGCAGGAAACAGGATGGCAATCAGCCCCAGCATTTT
>TRBJ2-7|-|TRBD1|TRBV29-1|15
CSASSGTGLVYEQYF
TGCAGCGCTTCCTCGGGGACAGGCCTCGTCTACGAGCAGTACTTC
>TRBJ2-5|once|TRBD2|TRBV7-8|16
CASSPRLAGNQETQYF
TGTGCCAGCAGCCCGAGACTAGCGGGGAACCAAGAGACCCAGTACTTC
>TRBJ1-6|-|-|TRBV9|15
CASSWTSGGASPLHF
TGTGCCAGCAGCTGGACTAGCGGGGGGGCTTCACCCCTCCACTTT
>TRBJ2-7|few|-|TRBV5-1|16
CASSLQGGYGSYEQYF
TGCGCCAGCAGCTTGCAGGGGGGATACGGTTCCTACGAGCAGTACTTC
>TRBJ1-1|many|-|TRBV12-3/TRBV12-4|16
CASSLSDAPGKTEAFF
TGTGCCAGCAGTTTGTCGGACGCCCCGGGTAAAACTGAAGCTTTCTTT
>TRBJ2-7|-|TRBD1|TRBV7-2|15
CASSFDRVSSYEQYF
TGTGCCAGCAGCTTTGACAGGGTTAGCTCCTACGAGCAGTACTTC
>TRBJ2-7|-|TRBD2|TRBV4-1|18
CASSQENVGTSLTYEQYF
TGCGCCAGCAGCCAAGAAAACGTCGGGACTAGCCTTACCTACGAGCAGTACTTC
>TRBJ2-5|-|-|TRBV19|15
CASSIGGTPRETQYF
TGTGCCAGTAGTATAGGGGGGACTCCCAGGGAGACCCAGTACTTC
>TRBJ2-2|-|TRBD2|TRBV10-3|16
CAIRTSRGANTGELFF
TGTGCCATCAGGACCTCACGGGGGGCGAACACCGGGGAGCTGTTTTTT
>TRBJ2-7|-|-|TRBV10-2|11
CASSAHYEQYF
TGCGCCAGCTCCGCCCACTACGAGCAGTACTTC
>TRBJ2-5|few|TRBD2|TRBV25-1|15
CASSESTSGGETQYF
TGTGCCAGCAGTGAGAGCACTAGCGGTGGAGAGACCCAGTACTTC
>TRBJ2-3|-|-|TRBV2|12
CASSRTTDTQYF
TGTGCCAGCAGTCGTACCACAGATACGCAGTATTTT
>TRBJ2-5|once|-|TRBV29-1|12
CSVDAAGETQYF
TGCAGCGTTGATGCTGCCGGGGAGACCCAGTACTTC
>TRBJ1-6|-|-|TRBV7-9|13
CASSSSGNSPLHF
TGTGCCAGCAGCTCTTCAGGGAATTCACCCCTCCACTTT
>TRBJ2-7|few|-|TRBV14|15
CASSQGGQGSGEQYF
TGTGCCAGCAGCCAAGGCGGACAGGGTAGCGGGGAGCAGTACTTC
>TRBJ1-6|-|TRBD1|TRBV20-1|16
CSAGGPRDSCNSPLHF
TGCAGTGCAGGGGGACCCCGGGACAGCTGTAATTCACCCCTCCACTTT
>TRBJ2-7|many|-|TRBV20-1|13
CSAPPGGGGEQYF
TGCAGTGCCCCACCGGGTGGGGGCGGCGAGCAGTACTTC
>TRBJ2-2|-|-|TRBV11-2|17
CGSSLYDSQGDTGELFF
TGTGGCAGCAGCTTATATGACTCACAAGGGGACACCGGGGAGCTGTTTTTT
>TRBJ2-5|-|-|TRBV20-1|15
CSAIELDTRGETQYF
TGCAGTGCTATTGAGCTGGACACCCGAGGAGAGACCCAGTACTTC
>TRBJ1-1|once|-|TRBV6-4|15
CASSDLHQGNTEAFF
TGTGCCAGCAGTGACTTACACCAGGGGAACACTGAAGCTTTCTTT